Listed here are 14 T cell receptor beta chains from one sample, sequenced in a study of radiation and T cells in renal cell carcinoma (dated by TCRdb to the early 2020s). Libraries came from the immunoSEQ multiplex PCR assay. Sourced from immuneACCESS, this table was stored by TCRdb with only in-frame sequences that have V and J called. A share of the clones is absent; for the studies checked, an unresolved V gene accounts for under half, and the remainder has no known explanation. The sample data list more than 120,000 clones, and roughly 90% of these were observed just once. The top ten clones comprise around 17% of the sample. The time point label, as the study defines it: blood 4 weeks post-SBRT, at nephrectomy. According to the study, the label for this sample's treatment or condition signals: 15 Gy SBRT to primary tumor, nephrectomy 4 weeks later. This sample comprised blood, obtained from a patient whose treatment included radiotherapy and nephrectomy. These receptors were collected from a woman between 45 and 65 years old with renal cell carcinoma.

V usage is TRBV27 and J usage is TRBJ2-7, with TRBD1 identical over 9 bases. J gave up 5 bases and V 1 base, and 3 bases lay outside the gene matches. CDR1 is MNHEY and CDR2 is SMNVEV in the germline V gene (reference sequence). This CDR3 region has 14 residues. Here the CDR3 DNA reads TGTGCCAGCAGTTTATGGGACAGGGCCCACGAGCAGTACTTC. This sequence encodes CASSLWDRAHEQYF.

The chain links TRBV4-3 to TRBJ2-3; D not resolved. V was shortened by 1 base and J by 5 bases, with 7 bases between the two germline ends. The V gene's germline CDR1 is LGHNA and CDR2 YSLEER. The CDR3 is 13 residues long. The CDR3 protein is CASSQGVGDTQYF. CDR3 DNA sequence: TGCGCCAGCAGCCAAGGGGTGGGAGATACGCAGTATTTT.

V and J are TRBV11-2 and TRBJ2-1, with D possibly being TRBD2 (5 bases). Looked up from germline, CDR1 is SGHAT and CDR2 is FQNNGV. This CDR3 contains 16 residues. The ends were cut back, 2 bases at V and 2 bases at J, with 13 bases in the middle. CDR3 nucleotide sequence: TGTGCCAGCAGCTTAACGGGCGGGCAAACCTACAATGAGCAGTTCTTC. Translated: CASSLTGGQTYNEQFF.

The rearrangement uses TRBV6-1 and TRBJ1-5, with D perhaps TRBD1 (6 bases). Trimming left V 8 bases short and J 3 bases short, with 14 bases between. CDR1 and CDR2 (germline): MNHNS, SASEGT. CDR3 length: 14 residues. The CDR3: CASGTGIYNQPQHF. The CDR3 DNA reads as TGTGCCAGCGGAACAGGGATCTACAATCAGCCCCAGCATTTT.

V and J are TRBV7-2 and TRBJ2-2; 7 positions agree with TRBD2. J was trimmed by 4 bases and V by 8 bases; bases with no gene match: 4. Per germline, CDR1 SGHTA and CDR2 FQGNSA. CDR3 size: 13 residues. CDR3 sequence (DNA): TGTGCCAGCGGCCCGGGGGGCACCGGGGAGCTGTTTTTT. Protein: CASGPGGTGELFF.

The table lists this clone with a count of one. CDR3 DNA: TGTGCCAGCCGGATAGGGGATACGCAGTATTTT. Its protein is CASRIGDTQYF. The chain employs TRBV6-5 and TRBJ2-3, with D unclear. CDR1 and CDR2 from the germline V gene are MNHEY and SVGAGI. The CDR3 sequence is 11 residues long. Trimming took off 8 bases at V and 6 bases at J, with 9 bases between the two ends.

The chain recombines TRBV5-5 with TRBJ2-7; TRBD2 matches at 8 bases. The germline V gene has CDR1 SGHKS and CDR2 YYEKEE (reference sequence). With V trimmed by 4 bases and J by 3 bases, 15 bases remained unmatched. The CDR3 loop spans 17 amino acids. CDR3 nucleotide sequence: TGTGCCAGCAGCCGCCATACGCAAGCGGGAGCCATCTACGAGCAGTACTTC. Translating gives CASSRHTQAGAIYEQYF.

Regarding this clone: This CDR3 is also generated by other DNA sequences in the sample. The rearrangement uses TRBV14 and TRBJ1-2; no clear D gene. Germline-derived CDR1 and CDR2 are SGHDN and FVKESK. The CDR3 has 12 residues. V was cut by 2 bases and J by 2 bases, with 3 bases left in between. The CDR3 sequence: CASSQQNYGYTF. Written as DNA, the CDR3 is TGTGCCAGCAGCCAACAAAACTATGGCTACACCTTC.

The genes are TRBV11-2 and TRBJ2-7, with D possibly being TRBD1 (6 bases). The CDR3 consists of 16 residues. Germline V lookup: CDR1 SGHAT, CDR2 FQNNGV. V shed 5 bases and J shed 1 base, with 18 bases lying between them. CDR3 in DNA: TGTGCCAGCAGCAGACTGACAGGCCCTTCTTCCTACGAGCAGTACTTC. Encoded protein: CASSRLTGPSSYEQYF.

The chain uses TRBV5-6 and TRBJ1-2, with TRBD1 matching 8 bases. The CDR3 is 14 residues long. J was trimmed by 4 bases and V by 4 bases; bases with no gene match: 6. Germline V gene sequence: CDR1 SGHDT, CDR2 YYEEEE. CDR3 sequence reads: CASSTGQVFYGYTF. CDR3 bases: TGTGCCAGCAGCACGGGACAGGTATTCTATGGCTACACCTTC.

V gene TRBV5-6 combines with J gene TRBJ2-5, with D unclear. Germline V gives CDR1 SGHDT, CDR2 YYEEEE. The CDR3 is 11 amino acids. The germline V and J ends were trimmed by 5 bases and 5 bases, with 7 bases remaining between them. DNA for the CDR3: TGTGCCAGCAGTCGTTCTGAGACCCAGTACTTC. This encodes CASSRSETQYF. The variable domain in full, with the rest retrieved from reference TRBV5-6 and TRBJ2-5, is DAGVTQSPTHLIKTRGQQVTLRCSPKSGHDTVSWYQQALGQGPQFIFQYYEEEERQRGNFPDRFSGHQFPNYSSELNVNALLLGDSALYLCASSRSETQYFGPGTRLLVL.

The chain carries TRBV19 and TRBJ2-1, with 10 positions matching TRBD1. The CDR3 length is 14 residues. Looked up from germline, CDR1 is LNHDA and CDR2 is SQIVND (reference sequence). The V gene end was trimmed by 7 bases and the J gene end by 6 bases; junction bases not matched to a gene: 6. DNA of the CDR3: TGTGCCAGTAACTTCCGGGACAGGGGCAATGAGCAGTTCTTC. Translation gives CASNFRDRGNEQFF.

The chain joins TRBV7-2 to TRBJ1-2; weak D call: TRBD1 (5 bases). Germline loops: CDR1 SGHTA, CDR2 FQGNSA. The CDR3 consists of 15 residues. V dropped 3 bases and J dropped 0 bases, with 11 bases sitting between them. CDR3 nucleotides: TGTGCCAGCAGCTTCATGACAGCTTCTAACTATGGCTACACCTTC. The encoded protein is CASSFMTASNYGYTF.

The gene calls are TRBV30 and TRBJ2-1, with unresolved D. This CDR3 is built from 11 residues. V was cut by 0 bases and J by 5 bases, with 2 bases left in between. The V gene's germline CDR1 is GTSNPN and CDR2 SVGIG (reference sequence). The CDR3: CAWSVDNEQFF. CDR3 bases: TGTGCCTGGAGTGTAGACAATGAGCAGTTCTTC.